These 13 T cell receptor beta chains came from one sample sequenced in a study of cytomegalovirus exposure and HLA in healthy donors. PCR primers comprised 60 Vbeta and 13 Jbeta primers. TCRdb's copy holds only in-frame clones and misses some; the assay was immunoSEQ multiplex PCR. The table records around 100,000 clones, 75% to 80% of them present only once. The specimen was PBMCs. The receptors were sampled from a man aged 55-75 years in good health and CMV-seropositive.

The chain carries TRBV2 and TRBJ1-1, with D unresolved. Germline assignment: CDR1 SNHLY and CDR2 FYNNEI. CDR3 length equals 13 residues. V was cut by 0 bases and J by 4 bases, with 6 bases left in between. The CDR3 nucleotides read TGTGCCAGCAGTGAAGCGTTTCGCACTGAAGCTTTCTTT. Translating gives CASSEAFRTEAFF.

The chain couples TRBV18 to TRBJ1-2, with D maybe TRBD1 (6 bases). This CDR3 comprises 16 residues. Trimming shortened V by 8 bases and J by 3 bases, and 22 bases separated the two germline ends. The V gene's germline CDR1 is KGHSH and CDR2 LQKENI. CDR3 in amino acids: CASTMNPTGGYYGYTF. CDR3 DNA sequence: TGTGCCAGCACGATGAATCCGACAGGAGGCTACTATGGCTACACCTTC.

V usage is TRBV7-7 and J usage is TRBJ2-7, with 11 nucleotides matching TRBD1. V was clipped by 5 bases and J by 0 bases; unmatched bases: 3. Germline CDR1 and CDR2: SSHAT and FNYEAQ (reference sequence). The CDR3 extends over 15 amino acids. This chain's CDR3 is CASSQGTGGSYEQYF. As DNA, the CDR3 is TGTGCCAGCAGCCAAGGGACAGGGGGCTCCTACGAGCAGTACTTC. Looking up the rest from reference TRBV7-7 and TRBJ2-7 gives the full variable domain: GAGVSQSPRYKVTKRGQDVTLRCDPISSHATLYWYQQALGQGPEFLTYFNYEAQPDKSGLPSDRFSAERPEGSISTLTIQRTEQRDSAMYRCASSQGTGGSYEQYFGPGTRLTVT.

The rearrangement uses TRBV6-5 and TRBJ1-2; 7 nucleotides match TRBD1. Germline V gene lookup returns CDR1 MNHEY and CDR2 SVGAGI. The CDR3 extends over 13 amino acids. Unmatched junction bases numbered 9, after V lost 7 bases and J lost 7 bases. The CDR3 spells CASTNVGQTGYTF. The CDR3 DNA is TGTGCCAGCACCAACGTGGGACAGACTGGCTACACCTTC.

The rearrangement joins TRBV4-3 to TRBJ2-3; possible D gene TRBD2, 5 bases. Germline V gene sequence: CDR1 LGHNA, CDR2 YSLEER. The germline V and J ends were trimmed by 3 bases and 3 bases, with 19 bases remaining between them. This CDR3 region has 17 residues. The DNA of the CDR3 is TGCGCCAGCAGCCAGAGAGCGCTAGCAACGATTACAGATACGCAGTATTTT. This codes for CASSQRALATITDTQYF.

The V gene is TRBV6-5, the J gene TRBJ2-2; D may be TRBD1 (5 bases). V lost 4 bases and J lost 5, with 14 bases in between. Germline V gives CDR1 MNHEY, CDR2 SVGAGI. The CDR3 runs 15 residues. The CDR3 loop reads CASSLTREGTGELFF. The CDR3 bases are TGTGCCAGCAGTTTGACCAGGGAAGGAACCGGGGAGCTGTTTTTT.

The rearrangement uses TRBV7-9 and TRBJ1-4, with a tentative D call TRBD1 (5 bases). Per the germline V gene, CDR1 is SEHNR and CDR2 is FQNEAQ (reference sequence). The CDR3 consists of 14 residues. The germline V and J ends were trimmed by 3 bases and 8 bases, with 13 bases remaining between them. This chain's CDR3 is CASSLGGTTEKLFF. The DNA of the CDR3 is TGTGCCAGCAGCTTGGGAGGGACGACAGAAAAACTGTTTTTT.

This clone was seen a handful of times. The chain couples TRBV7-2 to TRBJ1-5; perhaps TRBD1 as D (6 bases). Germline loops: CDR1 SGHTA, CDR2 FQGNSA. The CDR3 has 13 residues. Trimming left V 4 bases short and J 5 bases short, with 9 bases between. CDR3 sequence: CASSSTGYQPQHF. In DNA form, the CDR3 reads TGTGCCAGCAGCTCAACAGGGTATCAGCCCCAGCATTTT.

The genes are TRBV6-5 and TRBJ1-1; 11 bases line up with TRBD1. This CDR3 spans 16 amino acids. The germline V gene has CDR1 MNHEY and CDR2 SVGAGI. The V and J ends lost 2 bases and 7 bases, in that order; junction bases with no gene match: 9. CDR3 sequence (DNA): TGTGCCAGCAGTTACCCAGGACAGGGGGCTAGATATGAAGCTTTCTTT. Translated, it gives CASSYPGQGARYEAFF.

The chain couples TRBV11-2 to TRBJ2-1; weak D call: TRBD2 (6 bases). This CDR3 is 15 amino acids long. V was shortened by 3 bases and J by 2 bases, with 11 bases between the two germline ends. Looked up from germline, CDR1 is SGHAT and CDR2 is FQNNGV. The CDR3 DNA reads TGTGCCAGCAGCTTGGGGACTCTACCCTACAATGAGCAGTTCTTC. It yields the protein CASSLGTLPYNEQFF.

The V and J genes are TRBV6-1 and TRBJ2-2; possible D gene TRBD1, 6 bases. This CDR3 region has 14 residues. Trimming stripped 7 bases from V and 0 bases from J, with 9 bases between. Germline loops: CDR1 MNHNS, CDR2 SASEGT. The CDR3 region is CASTNRANTGELFF. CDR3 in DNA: TGTGCCAGCACGAACAGGGCGAACACCGGGGAGCTGTTTTTT.

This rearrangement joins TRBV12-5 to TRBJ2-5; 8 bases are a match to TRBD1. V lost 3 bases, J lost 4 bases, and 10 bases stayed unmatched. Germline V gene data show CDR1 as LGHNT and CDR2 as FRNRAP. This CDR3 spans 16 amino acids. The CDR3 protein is CASGFGSTGVGETQYF. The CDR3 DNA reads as TGTGCTAGTGGTTTTGGGTCGACAGGGGTTGGAGAGACCCAGTACTTC. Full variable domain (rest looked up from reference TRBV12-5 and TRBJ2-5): DARVTQTPRHKVTEMGQEVTMRCQPILGHNTVFWYRQTMMQGLELLAYFRNRAPLDDSGMPKDRFSAEMPDATLATLKIQPSEPRDSAVYFCASGFGSTGVGETQYFGPGTRLLVL.

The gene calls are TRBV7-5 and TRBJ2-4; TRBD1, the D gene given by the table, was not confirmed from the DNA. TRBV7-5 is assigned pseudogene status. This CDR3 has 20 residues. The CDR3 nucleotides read TGTGTCAGAAGCCCCGACCGGGACAGAGGACTTTATGCTGCCAAAAACATTCAGTACTTC. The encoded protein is CVRSPDRDRGLYAAKNIQYF.